One sample yielded the 3 T cell receptor beta chains listed below, sequenced in a study of blood T cell repertoires in COVID-19. Produced via immunoSEQ multiplex PCR; TCRdb's table is partial and in-frame only. This table has approximately 150,000 clones, approximately 86% appearing once. Material: peripheral blood. The receptor source for this set is a man between 65 and 85 years old with acute or convalescent COVID-19.

The CDR3 loop reads CASSPHPQGASEAFF. The DNA of the CDR3 is TGCGCCAGCAGCCCTCATCCACAGGGGGCCTCTGAAGCTTTCTTT. The V and J genes are TRBV4-3 and TRBJ1-1; 9 positions match TRBD1. This CDR3 has 15 amino acids. V trimming: 4 bases; J trimming: 6 bases; junction bases outside the gene matches: 9. The V gene's germline CDR1 is LGHNA and CDR2 YSLEER.

This clone was observed a handful of times. This CDR3 is CASSHPRAGGPKAGELFF. CDR3 bases: TGTGCCAGCAGCCACCCTCGGGCGGGAGGGCCGAAGGCCGGGGAGCTGTTTTTT. The chain links TRBV4-2 to TRBJ2-2; 9 nucleotides agree with TRBD2. Germline trimming cut 3 bases from V and 6 bases from J; bases unmatched to any gene: 14. Germline V gene data show CDR1 as LGHNA and CDR2 as YNFKEQ. The CDR3 spans 18 residues.

The CDR3: CSVGVPGQGPYEQYF. DNA for the CDR3: TGCAGCGTTGGAGTTCCGGGACAGGGCCCCTACGAGCAGTACTTC. This rearrangement joins TRBV29-1 to TRBJ2-7; TRBD1 matches at 9 bases. V trimming: 4 bases; J trimming: 2 bases; junction bases outside the gene matches: 9. The CDR3 spans 15 residues. The V gene's germline CDR1 is SQVTM and CDR2 ANQGSEA.